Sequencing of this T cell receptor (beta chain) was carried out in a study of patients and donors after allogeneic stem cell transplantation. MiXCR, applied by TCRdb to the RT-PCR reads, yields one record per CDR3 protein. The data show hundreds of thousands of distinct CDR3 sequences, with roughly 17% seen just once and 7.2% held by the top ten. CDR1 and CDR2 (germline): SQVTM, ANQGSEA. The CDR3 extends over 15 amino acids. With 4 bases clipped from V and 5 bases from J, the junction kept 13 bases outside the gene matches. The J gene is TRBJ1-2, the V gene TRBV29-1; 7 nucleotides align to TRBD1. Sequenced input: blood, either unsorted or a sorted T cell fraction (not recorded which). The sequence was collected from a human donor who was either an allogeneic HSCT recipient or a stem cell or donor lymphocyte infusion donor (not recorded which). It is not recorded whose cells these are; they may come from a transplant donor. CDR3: CSVGNPPKTGYGYTF. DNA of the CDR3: TGCAGCGTTGGGAACCCACCTAAGACAGGGTATGGCTACACCTTC. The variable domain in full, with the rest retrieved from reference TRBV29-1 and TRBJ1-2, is SAVISQKPSRDICQRGTSLTIQCQVDSQVTMMFWYRQQPGQSLTLIATANQGSEATYESGFVIDKFPISRPNLTFSTLTVSNMSPEDSSIYLCSVGNPPKTGYGYTFGSGTRLTVV.